Listed here are 23 T cell receptor beta chains from one sample, sequenced in a study of blood T cell repertoires in COVID-19. TCRdb keeps only in-frame clones here, not all; method: immunoSEQ multiplex PCR. The data show more than 80,000 clones, around 88% seen once. Sequenced: peripheral blood. The receptors originated from a man aged 50 to 59 with active COVID-19.

This chain links TRBV6-4 with TRBJ1-5; the match to TRBD1 covers 8 bases. The CDR3 loop spans 15 amino acids. From germline, CDR1 is MRHNA and CDR2 SNTAGT. This CDR3 reads CLKAGGGNSNQPQHF. CDR3 sequence (DNA): TGTTTAAAAGCAGGGGGCGGGAATAGCAATCAGCCCCAGCATTTT.

This clone was seen a few times. The rearrangement uses TRBV5-1 and TRBJ1-5, with 7 bases identical to TRBD1. Germline V gene sequence: CDR1 SGHRS, CDR2 YFSETQ. The V segment lost 0 bases and the J segment 0 bases; nucleotides outside the gene matches: 6. The CDR3 is 17 amino acids. CDR3 in DNA: TGCGCCAGCAGCTTGGAAGGGACAGCGGATAGCAATCAGCCCCAGCATTTT. This encodes CASSLEGTADSNQPQHF.

In its sample, this clone was seen a few times. This chain joins TRBV7-9 and TRBJ2-7; D perhaps matches TRBD1 (6 bases). The V end was cut by 5 bases, the J end by 4 bases, with 15 bases between. CDR3 length: 14 amino acids. Germline assignment: CDR1 SEHNR and CDR2 FQNEAQ (reference sequence). The CDR3 region is CASSLQGFEYEQYF. The CDR3 DNA reads as TGTGCCAGCAGCCTACAGGGATTTGAGTACGAGCAGTACTTC. The full variable domain, with the rest looked up from reference TRBV7-9 and TRBJ2-7, is DTGVSQNPRHKITKRGQNVTFRCDPISEHNRLYWYRQTLGQGPEFLTYFQNEAQLEKSRLLSDRFSAERPKGSFSTLEIQRTEQGDSAMYLCASSLQGFEYEQYFGPGTRLTVT.

This CDR3 reads CASSHEGLAVNEQFF. The DNA for the CDR3 is TGTGCCAGCAGCCATGAGGGACTAGCGGTTAATGAGCAGTTCTTC. The chain links TRBV3-1 (or the pseudogene TRBV3-2) to TRBJ2-1; 11 bases align to TRBD2. Germline V lookup: CDR1 LGHDT, CDR2 YNNKEL (reference sequence). V trimming: 3 bases; J trimming: 7 bases; junction bases outside the gene matches: 5. The CDR3 runs to 15 residues.

This clone was seen a few times. The chain combines TRBV24-1 with TRBJ2-2; TRBD2 is a possible D gene (5 bases). The V and J ends lost 12 bases and 7 bases respectively, with 17 bases between them. Germline assignment: CDR1 KGHDR and CDR2 SFDVKD. This CDR3 contains 13 residues. CDR3 sequence: CASTNGVSGELFF. CDR3 nucleotide sequence: TGTGCCTCGACTAACGGGGTTAGCGGGGAGCTGTTTTTT.

This clone was recorded a few times. This chain connects TRBV3-1 (or the pseudogene TRBV3-2) to TRBJ1-5, with D unresolved. From germline, CDR1 is LGHDT and CDR2 YNNKEL (reference sequence). Between the trimmed V and J ends, which lost 1 base and 4 bases, there was a span of 2 bases. The CDR3 totals 12 residues. The CDR3 protein is CASSQVNQPQHF. The CDR3 nucleotides are TGTGCCAGCAGCCAAGTAAATCAGCCCCAGCATTTT.

V is TRBV24-1 and J is TRBJ1-1; D is unclear. Germline CDR1 KGHDR, CDR2 SFDVKD. V was pared by 2 bases and J by 6 bases, with 6 bases between. The CDR3 has 12 amino acids. The CDR3 coding sequence is TGTGCCACCAGTGATTATGCGGCTGAAGCTTTCTTT. Amino acid sequence: CATSDYAAEAFF.

This rearrangement joins TRBV2 to TRBJ2-7; 16 nucleotides align to TRBD2. The V gene end was trimmed by 6 bases and the J gene end by 7 bases; junction bases not matched to a gene: 0. Germline V gene lookup returns CDR1 SNHLY and CDR2 FYNNEI. CDR3 size: 13 residues. The CDR3 DNA follows: TGTGCCAGCAGGGGACTAGCGGGAGGGGAGCAGTACTTC. Translation: CASRGLAGGEQYF. Combining the CDR3 with reference TRBV2 and TRBJ2-7 gives the whole variable domain EPEVTQTPSHQVTQMGQEVILRCVPISNHLYFYWYRQILGQKVEFLVSFYNNEISEKSEIFDDQFSVERPDGSNFTLKIRSTKLEDSAMYFCASRGLAGGEQYFGPGTRLTVT.

The chain joins TRBV27 to TRBJ2-3, with D perhaps TRBD1 (5 bases). The CDR3 contains 14 residues. Germline V CDR1 and CDR2: MNHEY, SMNVEV (reference sequence). Trimming left V 2 bases short and J 4 bases short, with 10 bases between. CDR3 DNA: TGTGCCAGCAGTTTAGGCAGGGTCTCAGATACGCAGTATTTT. Translation: CASSLGRVSDTQYF.

This chain uses TRBV28 with TRBJ2-4; tentative D call: TRBD1 (5 bases). V was trimmed by 2 bases and J by 4 bases, leaving 18 bases between them. The CDR3 consists of 17 residues. Germline V gene lookup returns CDR1 MDHEN and CDR2 SYDVKM. CDR3 residues: CASSLGSGLAGKNIQYF. The CDR3 DNA is TGTGCCAGCAGTTTAGGATCTGGATTAGCAGGGAAAAACATTCAGTACTTC.

V usage is TRBV5-6 and J usage is TRBJ2-7, with D hard to call. V lost 4 bases to trimming and J lost 0 bases, with 17 bases between them. In germline, CDR1 is SGHDT, CDR2 YYEEEE. There are 16 residues in the CDR3. The DNA of the CDR3 is TGTGCCAGCAGCGTTTCCGGGTTTCCGAGCTCCTACGAGCAGTACTTC. Its translation is CASSVSGFPSSYEQYF.

The chain has TRBV9 and TRBJ1-1; perhaps TRBD1 as D (6 bases). The CDR3 is 15 amino acids. V dropped 0 bases and J dropped 2 bases, with 11 bases sitting between them. CDR1 and CDR2 from the germline V gene are SGDLS and YYNGEE. CDR3 sequence reads: CASSVGAGVNTEAFF. For the CDR3, the DNA is TGTGCCAGCAGCGTAGGCGCAGGGGTTAACACTGAAGCTTTCTTT.

The genes are TRBV25-1 and TRBJ1-4; D is possibly TRBD1 (5 bases). Looked up from germline, CDR1 is MGHDK and CDR2 is SYGVNS. V gave up 3 bases and J gave up 7 bases, with 12 bases separating them. This CDR3 is built from 14 residues. The CDR3 bases are TGTGCCAGCAGTGAGCTGGGGGAGGGTGAAAAACTGTTTTTT. Amino acids: CASSELGEGEKLFF.

This clone was seen only once. The J gene is TRBJ1-5, the V gene TRBV5-8, with 11 bases lining up with TRBD1. Germline V gene data show CDR1 as SGHTS and CDR2 as YDEGEE. The CDR3 loop spans 15 amino acids. With 3 bases clipped from V and 5 bases from J, the junction kept 4 bases outside the gene matches. In DNA form, the CDR3 reads TGTGCCAGCAGCTCTTGGACAGGGGGCGATCAGCCCCAGCATTTT. It translates to CASSSWTGGDQPQHF.

The J gene is TRBJ1-1, the V gene TRBV5-1; 7 nucleotides align to TRBD1. From germline, CDR1 is SGHRS and CDR2 YFSETQ. The CDR3 runs to 16 residues. J lost 0 bases, V lost 0 bases, and 5 bases had no gene match. The CDR3 DNA is TGCGCCAGCAGCTTGGGAGGGGGCGTTATGAACACTGAAGCTTTCTTT. Its protein product is CASSLGGGVMNTEAFF.

The chain employs TRBV5-1 and TRBJ2-7; the D gene is possibly TRBD1 (6 bases). This CDR3 region has 15 residues. Trimming took off 2 bases at V and 3 bases at J, with 15 bases between the two ends. Germline CDR1 is SGHRS and CDR2 is YFSETQ. In nucleotides, the CDR3 is TGCGCCAGCAGCTTCGGGGCTTTGGACAGCTACGAGCAGTACTTC. As protein: CASSFGALDSYEQYF.

V gene TRBV4-3 combines with J gene TRBJ2-4; a weak D match, TRBD1 (7 bases). Germline CDR1 and CDR2: LGHNA and YSLEER. Trimming left V 0 bases short and J 7 bases short, with 16 bases between. The CDR3 extends over 16 amino acids. CDR3 loop: CASSQETRGTVNIQYF. CDR3 DNA: TGCGCCAGCAGCCAAGAAACTCGGGGGACAGTTAACATTCAGTACTTC.

The chain is built from TRBV6-6 and TRBJ2-1; 8 positions agree with TRBD2. The CDR3 length is 15 residues. V gave up 4 bases and J gave up 7 bases; unmatched junction bases: 9. Per germline, CDR1 MNHNY and CDR2 SVGAGI (reference sequence). The CDR3 here is CASSLREGGGNEQFF. CDR3 in DNA: TGTGCCAGCAGTTTACGGGAGGGCGGTGGTAATGAGCAGTTCTTC.

This clone was found a few times. The chain recombines TRBV9 with TRBJ1-6, with 9 bases aligning to TRBD1. V trimming: 2 bases; J trimming: 9 bases; junction bases outside the gene matches: 6. Germline V gene data show CDR1 as SGDLS and CDR2 as YYNGEE. There are 15 residues in the CDR3. The CDR3 reads CASSVDGQGISPLHF. In nucleotides, the CDR3 is TGTGCCAGCAGCGTTGACGGACAGGGGATTTCACCCCTCCACTTT.

The chain couples TRBV29-1 to TRBJ1-3; no reliable D call. V was clipped by 3 bases and J by 3 bases, with 12 bases between them. Per the germline V gene, CDR1 is SQVTM and CDR2 is ANQGSEA. The CDR3 sequence is 14 residues long. The CDR3 DNA sequence: TGCAGCGTTGATGGGGTTCGGGGTGGAAACACCATATATTTT. Translating gives CSVDGVRGGNTIYF.

The chain carries TRBV6-2 or TRBV6-3 and TRBJ1-2; D gene ambiguous. The germline V and J ends were trimmed by 6 bases and 4 bases, with 18 bases remaining between them. Germline-derived CDR1 and CDR2 are MNHEY and SVGEGT. The CDR3 covers 15 residues. CDR3 nucleotide sequence: TGTGCCAGCAGCCCCGGGGTGCGGGGAAGCTATGGCTACACCTTC. It translates to CASSPGVRGSYGYTF.

This rearrangement joins TRBV7-3 to TRBJ2-1, with 8 positions matching TRBD2. The germline V gene encodes CDR1 SGHTA and CDR2 FQGTGA. This CDR3 spans 15 amino acids. Trimming at V came to 5 bases and at J to 3 bases, leaving 6 bases not matched to a gene. This CDR3 reads CASSPLAGGYNEQFF. DNA for the CDR3: TGTGCCAGCAGCCCTCTGGCGGGAGGCTACAATGAGCAGTTCTTC.

V and J are TRBV28 and TRBJ1-2; D might be TRBD1 (5 bases). Trimming removed 5 bases from V and 4 bases from J, with 11 bases in between. CDR1 is MDHEN, CDR2 SYDVKM, per germline. The length of the CDR3 is 13 residues. DNA of the CDR3: TGTGCCAGCAGTCCCGACAGTTTCTATGGCTACACCTTC. Translated: CASSPDSFYGYTF.